Below are 5 T cell receptor beta chains sequenced from a single sample in a study of blood T cell repertoires in COVID-19. Produced via immunoSEQ multiplex PCR; TCRdb's table is partial and in-frame only. The sample records roughly 64,000 clones, roughly four fifths being singletons. Specimen: peripheral blood. The receptors here all came from a human donor in a cohort sampled during active COVID-19.

This chain joins TRBV14 and TRBJ1-6; TRBD1 agrees at 11 bases. Germline V gives CDR1 SGHDN, CDR2 FVKESK. The trim removed 4 bases at V and 10 bases at J, leaving 12 bases unmatched. The CDR3 contains 17 residues. This CDR3 is CASSRAYGTGGSSPLHF. CDR3 bases: TGTGCCAGCAGCCGCGCGTACGGGACAGGGGGGAGCTCACCCCTCCACTTT.

This clone has only one observation. CDR3: CASSLSSGGFEQFF. The CDR3 DNA reads as TGTGCCAGCAGCTTAAGTAGCGGGGGCTTTGAGCAGTTCTTC. The V and J genes are TRBV7-2 and TRBJ2-1; TRBD2 matches at 9 bases. After removal of 2 bases from V and 9 bases from J, the junction contained 5 bases not matched to a gene. The CDR3 contains 14 residues. Germline V gives CDR1 SGHTA, CDR2 FQGNSA.

The rearrangement joins TRBV9 to TRBJ2-5; 7 bases align to TRBD1. The CDR3 length is 14 residues. In germline, CDR1 is SGDLS, CDR2 YYNGEE. J gave up 5 bases and V 4 bases, and 8 bases lay outside the gene matches. The CDR3 here is CASSTDRVQETQYF. In nucleotides, the CDR3 is TGTGCCAGCAGCACCGACAGGGTACAGGAGACCCAGTACTTC.

This chain uses TRBV19 with TRBJ2-6; 9 nucleotides agree with TRBD2. V trimming: 5 bases; J trimming: 0 bases; junction bases outside the gene matches: 5. Germline CDR1 reads LNHDA; CDR2 reads SQIVND (reference sequence). This CDR3 is built from 17 residues. CDR3: CASSSGTSHSGANVLTF. The CDR3 DNA follows: TGTGCCAGTAGTTCCGGGACTAGCCACTCTGGGGCCAACGTCCTGACTTTC. Full variable domain (missing parts from reference TRBV19 and TRBJ2-6): DGGITQSPKYLFRKEGQNVTLSCEQNLNHDAMYWYRQDPGQGLRLIYYSQIVNDFQKGDIAEGYSVSREKKESFPLTVTSAQKNPTAFYLCASSSGTSHSGANVLTFGAGSRLTVL.

In its sample, this clone was seen once. The chain uses TRBV19 and TRBJ2-2; tentative D call: TRBD2 (5 bases). V was clipped by 3 bases and J by 4 bases, with 12 bases between them. Looked up from germline, CDR1 is LNHDA and CDR2 is SQIVND (reference sequence). This CDR3 contains 15 residues. CDR3 bases: TGTGCCAGTAGTATCGAGGGCTGGGGCACCGGGGAGCTGTTTTTT. This translates into CASSIEGWGTGELFF. The full variable domain, in which reference TRBV19 and TRBJ2-2 provide the parts outside the CDR3, is DGGITQSPKYLFRKEGQNVTLSCEQNLNHDAMYWYRQDPGQGLRLIYYSQIVNDFQKGDIAEGYSVSREKKESFPLTVTSAQKNPTAFYLCASSIEGWGTGELFFGEGSRLTVL.